A selection of T cell receptor beta chains follows, all from one sample in a study of shared clonotypes between healthy human individuals. Profiling relied on immunoSEQ multiplex PCR, and the TCRdb table lists in-frame clones only, not all of them. The sample lists roughly 640,000 clones; 74% were seen once. Sequences were obtained from memory CD4+ T cells sorted from blood. The receptors here all came from a woman aged 25 to 39 in good health. Each CDR3 is given with its conserved first and last residue. The D gene is left open where the match is weak. Expanded clones are given a class, and other clones once, few, many or no size at all.

V gene: TRBV5-1
CDR3 length: 16
D gene: TRBD1
J gene: TRBJ1-1
clone size: .
CDR3 protein: CASTRDSLRGNTEAFF
CDR3 DNA: TGCGCCAGCACCCGGGACAGTCTTCGAGGGAACACTGAAGCTTTCTTT

V gene: TRBV19
CDR3 length: 16
D gene: TRBD1
J gene: TRBJ1-5
clone size: .
CDR3 protein: CASSLEGAGSNQPQHF
CDR3 DNA: TGTGCCAGTAGTCTCGAGGGGGCGGGTAGCAATCAGCCCCAGCATTTT

V gene: TRBV5-1
CDR3 length: 16
D gene: TRBD2
J gene: TRBJ2-1
clone size: few
CDR3 protein: CASSLSLAGDLDEQFF
CDR3 DNA: TGCGCCAGCAGCTTGAGTCTAGCGGGAGACCTCGATGAGCAGTTCTTC

V gene: TRBV28
CDR3 length: 12
D gene: .
J gene: TRBJ1-4
clone size: .
CDR3 protein: CAARRGHEKLFF
CDR3 DNA: TGTGCCGCGCGGAGGGGACATGAAAAACTGTTTTTT

V gene: TRBV5-4
CDR3 length: 17
D gene: .
J gene: TRBJ2-1
clone size: few
CDR3 protein: CASSSTGGGGPYNEQFF
CDR3 DNA: TGTGCCAGCAGCAGCACCGGAGGGGGCGGGCCTTACAATGAGCAGTTCTTC

V gene: TRBV28
CDR3 length: 13
D gene: .
J gene: TRBJ2-7
clone size: .
CDR3 protein: CASSSAGVDEQYF
CDR3 DNA: TGTGCCAGCAGTTCGGCAGGGGTGGACGAGCAGTACTTC

V gene: TRBV25-1
CDR3 length: 15
D gene: TRBD1
J gene: TRBJ1-2
clone size: .
CDR3 protein: CASSERTGGDYGYTF
CDR3 DNA: TGTGCCAGCAGCGAAAGGACAGGGGGCGACTATGGCTACACCTTC

V gene: TRBV27
CDR3 length: 15
D gene: .
J gene: TRBJ2-7
clone size: .
CDR3 protein: CASSLSRGETYEQYF
CDR3 DNA: TGTGCCAGCAGTTTATCGAGGGGCGAAACCTACGAGCAGTACTTC

V gene: TRBV18
CDR3 length: 18
D gene: TRBD2
J gene: TRBJ2-7
clone size: .
CDR3 protein: CASSTKTVSSGSSYEQYF
CDR3 DNA: TGTGCCAGCTCAACCAAGACAGTTTCTAGCGGGAGCTCCTACGAGCAGTACTTC

V gene: TRBV2
CDR3 length: 14
D gene: .
J gene: TRBJ2-1
clone size: .
CDR3 protein: CASRSREGRNEQFF
CDR3 DNA: TGTGCCAGCAGGTCCCGCGAAGGGAGGAATGAGCAGTTCTTC

V gene: TRBV2
CDR3 length: 18
D gene: TRBD2
J gene: TRBJ2-5
clone size: .
CDR3 protein: CASSAGTSGSRWQETQYF
CDR3 DNA: TGTGCCAGCAGCGCTGGGACTAGCGGGAGTAGATGGCAAGAGACCCAGTACTTC

V gene: TRBV5-1
CDR3 length: 15
D gene: TRBD2
J gene: TRBJ2-5
clone size: .
CDR3 protein: CASSSSGRIQETQYF
CDR3 DNA: TGCGCCAGCAGCTCTAGCGGGAGGATACAAGAGACCCAGTACTTC

V gene: TRBV6-4
CDR3 length: 16
D gene: TRBD2
J gene: TRBJ2-2
clone size: .
CDR3 protein: CASSRSGTRVTGELFF
CDR3 DNA: TGTGCCAGCAGTCGCTCCGGGACTAGGGTTACCGGGGAGCTGTTTTTT

V gene: TRBV7-2
CDR3 length: 15
D gene: TRBD2
J gene: TRBJ2-7
clone size: .
CDR3 protein: CASSEGLAGVGEQYF
CDR3 DNA: TGTGCCAGCAGCGAGGGACTAGCGGGAGTGGGCGAGCAGTACTTC

V gene: TRBV2
CDR3 length: 15
D gene: .
J gene: TRBJ1-1
clone size: .
CDR3 protein: CASSEVLRYGGEAFF
CDR3 DNA: TGTGCCAGCAGTGAAGTTTTACGGTATGGGGGAGAAGCTTTCTTT

V gene: TRBV27
CDR3 length: 18
D gene: TRBD2
J gene: TRBJ2-7
clone size: .
CDR3 protein: CASSPVAGVTLRHYEQYF
CDR3 DNA: TGTGCCAGCAGTCCCGTAGCGGGAGTGACCCTTCGCCACTACGAGCAGTACTTC

V gene: TRBV29-1
CDR3 length: 12
D gene: TRBD2
J gene: TRBJ2-7
clone size: .
CDR3 protein: CSVTRTRGEQYF
CDR3 DNA: TGCAGCGTGACCCGGACTAGGGGTGAGCAGTACTTC

V gene: TRBV28
CDR3 length: 18
D gene: TRBD1
J gene: TRBJ1-3
clone size: .
CDR3 protein: CASSFGETGANSGNTIYF
CDR3 DNA: TGTGCCAGCAGTTTTGGCGAGACAGGGGCCAACTCTGGAAACACCATATATTTT

V gene: TRBV7-2
CDR3 length: 13
D gene: .
J gene: TRBJ2-2
clone size: .
CDR3 protein: CASSFPRASELFF
CDR3 DNA: TGTGCCAGCAGCTTTCCTAGGGCCTCGGAGCTGTTTTTT

V gene: TRBV11-3
CDR3 length: 13
D gene: .
J gene: TRBJ2-3
clone size: .
CDR3 protein: CASSLPGTDTQYF
CDR3 DNA: TGTGCCAGCAGCTTACCGGGGACAGATACGCAGTATTTT

V gene: TRBV15
CDR3 length: 14
D gene: .
J gene: TRBJ2-1
clone size: .
CDR3 protein: CATSSPTTYNEQFF
CDR3 DNA: TGTGCCACCAGCAGCCCTACTACTTACAATGAGCAGTTCTTC

V gene: TRBV4-2
CDR3 length: 17
D gene: TRBD2
J gene: TRBJ2-5
clone size: .
CDR3 protein: CASSQDPFLAGVETQYF
CDR3 DNA: TGTGCCAGCAGCCAAGACCCTTTTCTAGCGGGAGTGGAGACCCAGTACTTC

V gene: TRBV4-1
CDR3 length: 17
D gene: .
J gene: TRBJ2-2
clone size: few
CDR3 protein: CASSQVSLAVNTGELFF
CDR3 DNA: TGCGCCAGCAGCCAAGTCTCATTAGCGGTGAACACCGGGGAGCTGTTTTTT

V gene: TRBV29-1
CDR3 length: 12
D gene: .
J gene: TRBJ1-2
clone size: .
CDR3 protein: CSVEPVHYGYTF
CDR3 DNA: TGCAGCGTTGAACCAGTACACTATGGCTACACCTTC

V gene: TRBV11-2
CDR3 length: 15
D gene: .
J gene: TRBJ2-1
clone size: once
CDR3 protein: CASSLDFQSVNEQFF
CDR3 DNA: TGTGCCAGCAGCTTGGACTTTCAATCCGTAAATGAGCAGTTCTTC

V gene: TRBV19
CDR3 length: 14
D gene: TRBD2
J gene: TRBJ2-7
clone size: .
CDR3 protein: CASSISAGGYEQYF
CDR3 DNA: TGTGCCAGTAGTATTTCGGCGGGAGGCTACGAGCAGTACTTC